These 19 T cell receptor beta chains came from one sample sequenced in a study of glioma-infiltrating T cells. Amplification of TCR alpha and beta CDR3 regions from RNA used iRepertoire nested multiplex PCR. TCRdb fed the multiplex PCR reads into MiXCR, producing one record per CDR3 protein. The sample shows around 20,000 distinct CDR3 sequences, 20% to 25% of them seen only once. The sequencing input was glioma tissue, nonneoplastic brain tissue, or PBMCs (not recorded which). These receptor sequences come from a human donor with low-grade glioma or glioblastoma, undergoing nonglioma brain surgery, or in good health (not recorded which).

This clonotype occurred many times. J is TRBJ1-2 and V is TRBV10-3; unclear D gene. V was shortened by 6 bases and J by 5 bases, with 10 bases between the two germline ends. The length of the CDR3 is 12 residues. Germline V gene lookup returns CDR1 ENHRY and CDR2 SYGVKD. As DNA, the CDR3 is TGTGCCATCAGCCCGGAGGGATATGGCTACACCTTC. Translating gives CAISPEGYGYTF.

This chain connects TRBV7-8 to TRBJ2-7, with D perhaps matching TRBD1 (6 bases). The germline V gene encodes CDR1 SGHVS and CDR2 FQNEAQ. V lost 6 bases and J 2 bases, leaving 11 bases between the germline ends. The CDR3 runs to 13 residues. The CDR3 DNA sequence: TGTGCCAGCAGACGGAACAGGGCCTACGAGCAGTACTTC. Translated: CASRRNRAYEQYF.

The sample holds many counts of this clonotype. CDR3 sequence (DNA): TGTGCCAGCACCAAATTAGCGGGGACGCAGTATTTT. Its translation: CASTKLAGTQYF. The rearrangement uses TRBV11-2 and TRBJ2-3, with TRBD2 matching 8 bases. This CDR3 comprises 12 residues. The J segment lost 9 bases and the V segment lost 7 bases, leaving 6 bases of the junction unmatched. Germline V gene data show CDR1 as SGHAT and CDR2 as FQNNGV. The complete variable domain, with remaining parts taken from reference TRBV11-2 and TRBJ2-3, reads EAGVAQSPRYKIIEKRQSVAFWCNPISGHATLYWYQQILGQGPKLLIQFQNNGVVDDSQLPKDRFSAERLKGVDSTLKIQPAKLEDSAVYLCASTKLAGTQYFGPGTRLTVL.

With regard to this clonotype: A much larger clone differs from this one at a single base, so this may be a read error. The chain has TRBV28 and TRBJ2-5, with 7 positions matching TRBD2. The CDR3 consists of 14 residues. CDR1 MDHEN and CDR2 SYDVKM come from the germline V gene. J lost 2 bases, V lost 6 bases, and 6 bases had no gene match. The CDR3 DNA follows: TGTGCCAGCAGCGCTCGGCGGGGGCAAGAGACCCAGTACTTC. It translates to CASSARRGQETQYF.

This clonotype was counted between two and nine times. The CDR3 is CASVGRKYGYTF. CDR3 nucleotide sequence: TGTGCCAGCGTGGGACGGAAATATGGCTACACCTTC. The chain has TRBV4-2 and TRBJ1-2; D might be TRBD1 (5 bases). Germline V gives CDR1 LGHNA, CDR2 YNFKEQ. Deletions cut 8 bases from V and 5 bases from J, with 12 bases between. The CDR3 length is 12 residues.

This clonotype was found many times. The gene calls are TRBV5-4 and TRBJ1-2, with unresolved D. Germline V lookup: CDR1 SGHNT, CDR2 YYREEE (reference sequence). The CDR3 length is 11 residues. Trimming left V 1 base short and J 8 bases short, with 6 bases between. In nucleotides, the CDR3 is TGTGCCAGCAGCTTGATGGGCGGCTACACCTTC. This codes for CASSLMGGYTF.

The genes are TRBV7-6 and TRBJ1-2; D ambiguous. CDR1 is SGHVS, CDR2 FNYEAQ, per germline. Trimming took 1 base from V and 8 from J, leaving 11 bases between them. The CDR3 totals 13 residues. Here the CDR3 DNA reads TGTGCCAGCAGCTTAGAGGCTTTCTTGGGCTACACCTTC. It is translated as CASSLEAFLGYTF.

This clonotype was recorded at least ten times. This chain links TRBV27 with TRBJ1-5; weak D call: TRBD1 (5 bases). V lost 2 bases and J 6 bases, leaving 8 bases between the germline ends. The length of the CDR3 is 13 residues. Germline V gene data show CDR1 as MNHEY and CDR2 as SMNVEV (reference sequence). The DNA of the CDR3 is TGTGCCAGCAGTTTAGCGGGGGGTCAGCCCCAGCATTTT. Translating gives CASSLAGGQPQHF.

To note about this clonotype: This may come from a read error, since a much larger clone is one base off. The rearrangement links TRBV15 to TRBJ1-5; TRBD1 agrees at 9 bases. This CDR3 has 18 amino acids. The trim removed 2 bases at V and 0 bases at J, leaving 8 bases unmatched. CDR1 LNHNV and CDR2 YYDKDF come from the germline V gene (reference sequence). CDR3 loop: CATSRKTGGFSSNQPQHF. The CDR3 DNA is TGTGCCACCAGCAGAAAGACAGGGGGATTCAGTAGCAATCAGCCCCAGCATTTT. Filled out from reference TRBV15 and TRBJ1-5, the complete variable domain reads DAMVIQNPRYQVTQFGKPVTLSCSQTLNHNVMYWYQQKSSQAPKLLFHYYDKDFNNEADTPDNFQSRRPNTSFCFLDIRSPGLGDTAMYLCATSRKTGGFSSNQPQHFGDGTRLSIL.

The rearrangement joins TRBV7-2 to TRBJ1-2, with a possible D match to TRBD1 (5 bases). V shed 5 bases and J shed 0 bases, with 16 bases lying between them. Germline CDR1 reads SGHTA; CDR2 reads FQGNSA. The CDR3 has 16 residues. The CDR3 bases are TGTGCCAGCAGCGCTAGGCCCAGGGATTCTAACTATGGCTACACCTTC. Amino acids: CASSARPRDSNYGYTF. The full variable domain, completed using reference TRBV7-2 and TRBJ1-2, is GAGVSQSPSNKVTEKGKDVELRCDPISGHTALYWYRQSLGQGLEFLIYFQGNSAPDKSGLPSDRFSAERTGGSVSTLTIQRTQQEDSAVYLCASSARPRDSNYGYTFGSGTRLTVV.

This clonotype has only a few counts. CDR3 sequence (DNA): TGTGCCATCGGTACAGGGGATAGCAATCAGCCCCAGCATTTT. Its translation: CAIGTGDSNQPQHF. The chain links TRBV10-3 to TRBJ1-5; 7 nucleotides align to TRBD1. Looked up from germline, CDR1 is ENHRY and CDR2 is SYGVKD. The junction had 4 bases not matched to a gene; V was cut back by 8 bases and J by 0 bases. This CDR3 is built from 14 residues.

This clonotype was seen a handful of times. A much larger clone lies a single base off, so this may be a read error. The V and J genes are TRBV28 and TRBJ2-5; the D gene is possibly TRBD1 (6 bases). Trimming removed 11 bases from V and 1 base from J, with 14 bases in between. The CDR3 runs 13 residues. Germline V lookup: CDR1 MDHEN, CDR2 SYDVKM. The CDR3 bases are TGTGCCGGCAAAACAGGGCTCCAAGAGACCCAGTACTTC. This codes for CAGKTGLQETQYF.

This clonotype showed up many times. This chain uses TRBV7-3 with TRBJ1-1; D is uncertain. The CDR3 runs 13 residues. CDR1 and CDR2 (germline): SGHTA, FQGTGA. Trimming stripped 5 bases from V and 0 bases from J, with 7 bases between. This CDR3 reads CASSPYLNTEAFF. The DNA of the CDR3 is TGTGCCAGCAGCCCCTATTTGAACACTGAAGCTTTCTTT.

This clonotype counts as large. V gene TRBV27 combines with J gene TRBJ1-1, with TRBD1 matching 10 bases. The CDR3 has 15 amino acids. Per the germline V gene, CDR1 is MNHEY and CDR2 is SMNVEV (reference sequence). V lost 6 bases to trimming and J lost 2 bases; unmatched junction nucleotides: 6. For the CDR3, the DNA is TGTGCCAGCAGGGATAAGACAGGGGGCAACACTGAAGCTTTCTTT. Protein sequence: CASRDKTGGNTEAFF.

This clonotype was counted a few times. V usage is TRBV5-4 and J usage is TRBJ1-2; no clear D. CDR1 is SGHNT, CDR2 YYREEE, per germline (reference sequence). The CDR3 has 14 amino acids. Deletions cut 0 bases from V and 6 bases from J, with 12 bases between. The CDR3 bases are TGTGCCAGCAGCTTGGTGGTGGGTGGAGATGGCTACACCTTC. Its protein is CASSLVVGGDGYTF.

A remark on this clonotype: This may be a read error: a much more frequent sequence differs by one nucleotide. The chain has TRBV13 and TRBJ1-6; 9 bases are a match to TRBD1. This CDR3 contains 14 residues. CDR1 PRHDT and CDR2 FYEKMQ come from the germline V gene (reference sequence). Written as DNA, the CDR3 is TGTGCCAGCAGCGGGACAGGGAGTAATTCAGCCCTCCACTTT. It codes for CASSGTGSNSALHF.

This clonotype has a handful of counts. The chain uses TRBV7-2 and TRBJ2-3, with 9 bases lining up with TRBD2. CDR1 and CDR2 from the germline V gene are SGHTA and FQGNSA. CDR3 length: 16 amino acids. Trimming at V came to 2 bases and at J to 6 bases, leaving 9 bases not matched to a gene. The CDR3 region has the DNA TGTGCCAGCAGCTTAAGGGGCGGGGGGGCCGGGGATACGCAGTATTTT. Translated: CASSLRGGGAGDTQYF.

Ten or more counts support this clonotype. This chain joins TRBV28 and TRBJ1-2; D gene ambiguous. This CDR3 is built from 14 residues. Germline CDR1 MDHEN, CDR2 SYDVKM. Deletions cut 3 bases from V and 0 bases from J, with 8 bases between. The CDR3 loop is CASSLSTTNYGYTF. DNA for the CDR3: TGTGCCAGCAGTTTGAGCACGACTAACTATGGCTACACCTTC.

The gene calls are TRBV2 and TRBJ1-2; 7 bases line up with TRBD1. V gave up 4 bases and J gave up 6 bases; unmatched junction bases: 2. Germline V lookup: CDR1 SNHLY, CDR2 FYNNEI. This CDR3 is 12 amino acids long. Here the CDR3 DNA reads TGTGCCAGCAGTGCCGACAGGGATGGCTACACCTTC. Its protein product is CASSADRDGYTF.